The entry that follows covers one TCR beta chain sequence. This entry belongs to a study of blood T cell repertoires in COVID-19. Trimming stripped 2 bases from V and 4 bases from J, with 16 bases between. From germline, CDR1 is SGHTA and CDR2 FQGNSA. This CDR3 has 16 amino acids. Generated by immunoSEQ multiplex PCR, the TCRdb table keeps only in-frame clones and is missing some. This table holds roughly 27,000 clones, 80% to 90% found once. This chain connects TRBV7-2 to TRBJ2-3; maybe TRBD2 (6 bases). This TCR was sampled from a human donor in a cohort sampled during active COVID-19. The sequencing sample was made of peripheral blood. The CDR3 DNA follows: TGTGCCAGCAGCTTAACTAGCTCGCCTCTCCCAGATACGCAGTATTTT. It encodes CASSLTSSPLPDTQYF.